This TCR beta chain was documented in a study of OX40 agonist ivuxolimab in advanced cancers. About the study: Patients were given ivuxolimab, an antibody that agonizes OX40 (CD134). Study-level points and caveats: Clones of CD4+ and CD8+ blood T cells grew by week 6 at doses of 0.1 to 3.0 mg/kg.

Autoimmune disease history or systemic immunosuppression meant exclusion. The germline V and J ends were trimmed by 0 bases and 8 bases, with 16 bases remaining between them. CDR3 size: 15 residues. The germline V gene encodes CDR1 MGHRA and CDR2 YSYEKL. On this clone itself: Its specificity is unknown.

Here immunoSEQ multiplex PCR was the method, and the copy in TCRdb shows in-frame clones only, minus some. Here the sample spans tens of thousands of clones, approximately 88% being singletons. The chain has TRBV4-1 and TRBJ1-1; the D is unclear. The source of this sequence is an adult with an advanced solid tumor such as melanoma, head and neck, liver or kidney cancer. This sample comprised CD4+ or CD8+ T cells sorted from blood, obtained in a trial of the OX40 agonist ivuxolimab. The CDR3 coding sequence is TGCGCCAGCAGCCAAGACAACCCCTACCCCCGAGAAGCTTTCTTT. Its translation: CASSQDNPYPREAFF.